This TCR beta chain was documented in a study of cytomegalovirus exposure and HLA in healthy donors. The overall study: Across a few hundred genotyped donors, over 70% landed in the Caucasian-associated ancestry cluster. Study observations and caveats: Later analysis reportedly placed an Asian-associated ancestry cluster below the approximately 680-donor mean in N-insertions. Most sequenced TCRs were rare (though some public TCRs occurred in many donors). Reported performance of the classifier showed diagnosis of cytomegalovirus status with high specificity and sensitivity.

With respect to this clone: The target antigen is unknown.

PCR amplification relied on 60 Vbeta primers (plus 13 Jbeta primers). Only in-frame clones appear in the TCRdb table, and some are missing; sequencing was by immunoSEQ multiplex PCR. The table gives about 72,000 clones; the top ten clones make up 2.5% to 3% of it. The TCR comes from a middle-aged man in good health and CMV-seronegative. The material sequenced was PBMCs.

CDR3 region: CASTYRGGQLNSPLHF. Here the CDR3 DNA reads TGTGCCAGCACCTACCGTGGAGGGCAGCTTAATTCACCCCTCCACTTT. This chain uses TRBV7-9 with TRBJ1-6; D not certain. Germline assignment: CDR1 SEHNR and CDR2 FQNEAQ (reference sequence). The CDR3 totals 16 residues. The V end lost 7 bases, the J end lost 6 bases, and 19 bases lay between the germline ends.